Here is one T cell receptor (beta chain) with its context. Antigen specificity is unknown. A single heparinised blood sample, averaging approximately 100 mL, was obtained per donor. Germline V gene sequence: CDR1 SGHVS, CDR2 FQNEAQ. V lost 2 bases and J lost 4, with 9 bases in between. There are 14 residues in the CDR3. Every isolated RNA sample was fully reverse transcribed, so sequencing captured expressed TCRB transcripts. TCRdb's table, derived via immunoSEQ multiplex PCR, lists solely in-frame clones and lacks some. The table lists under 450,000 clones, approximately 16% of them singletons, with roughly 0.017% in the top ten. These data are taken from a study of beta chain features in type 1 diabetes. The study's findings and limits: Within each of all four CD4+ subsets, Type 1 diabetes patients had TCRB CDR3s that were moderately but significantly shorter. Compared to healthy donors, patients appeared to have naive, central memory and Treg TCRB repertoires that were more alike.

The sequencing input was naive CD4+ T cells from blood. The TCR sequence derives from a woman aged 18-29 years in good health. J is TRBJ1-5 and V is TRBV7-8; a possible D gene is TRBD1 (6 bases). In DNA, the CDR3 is TGTGCCAGCAGCTTACTAACAGGGAATCAGCCCCAGCATTTT. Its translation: CASSLLTGNQPQHF. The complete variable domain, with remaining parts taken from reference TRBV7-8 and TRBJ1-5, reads GAGVSQSPRYKVAKRGQDVALRCDPISGHVSLFWYQQALGQGPEFLTYFQNEAQLDKSGLPSDRFFAERPEGSVSTLKIQRTQQEDSAVYLCASSLLTGNQPQHFGDGTRLSIL.